This TCR beta chain is from a study of identical twins. Study conclusions and caveats: Beta clonotypes that were abundant in cord blood contained fewer insertions, a pattern absent from memory repertoires. Invariant MAIT and iNKT cells may have partly biased zero-insertion analyses.

Addition of a universal primer site occurred through template switching, and cDNA carried unique molecular identifiers. TCRdb passed the 5' RACE reads through MiXCR, listing each CDR3 protein once. This repertoire shows 400,000 to 500,000 distinct CDR3 sequences, 18% found once; its top ten account for more than 10%. The CDR3 contains 13 residues. Germline assignment: CDR1 MNHEY and CDR2 SVGAGI. V lost 0 bases, J lost 6 bases, and 5 bases lay in between. There are a few counts of this clonotype. What it binds is not known. The rearrangement joins TRBV6-5 to TRBJ2-2; D unclear. The receptor was derived from a man between 45 and 60 years old in good health. The sequenced sample was naive T cells sorted from blood. CDR3 region: CASSYSLAGELFF. In DNA, the CDR3 is TGTGCCAGCAGTTACTCCCTGGCCGGGGAGCTGTTTTTT.